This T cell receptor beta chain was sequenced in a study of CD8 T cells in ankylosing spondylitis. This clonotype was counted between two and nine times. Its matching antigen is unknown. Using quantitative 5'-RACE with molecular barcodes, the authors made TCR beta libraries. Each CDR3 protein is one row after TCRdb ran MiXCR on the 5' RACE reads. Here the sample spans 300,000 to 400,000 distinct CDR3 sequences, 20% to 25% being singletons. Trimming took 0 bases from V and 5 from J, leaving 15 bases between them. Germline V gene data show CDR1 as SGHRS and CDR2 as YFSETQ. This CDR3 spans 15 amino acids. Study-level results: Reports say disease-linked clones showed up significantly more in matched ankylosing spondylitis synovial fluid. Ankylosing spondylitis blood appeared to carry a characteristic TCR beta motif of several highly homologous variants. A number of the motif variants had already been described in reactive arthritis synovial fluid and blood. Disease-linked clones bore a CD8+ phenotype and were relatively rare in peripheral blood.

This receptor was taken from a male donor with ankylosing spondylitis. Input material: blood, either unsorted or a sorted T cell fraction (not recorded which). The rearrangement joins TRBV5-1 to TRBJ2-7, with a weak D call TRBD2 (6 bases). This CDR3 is CASSLGRDFSDEQYF. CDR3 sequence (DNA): TGCGCCAGCAGCTTGGGCAGGGACTTCTCGGACGAGCAGTACTTC.